The TCR beta chain described here comes from a study of blood T cell repertoires in COVID-19. Study background: There were acute and convalescent COVID-19 samples, and they came from the United States, Italy and Spain.

This table comes from immunoSEQ multiplex PCR, and its TCRdb copy is limited to in-frame clones, with some not included. The table shows around 290,000 clones, with approximately 86% occurring only once. It was during active infection that Seattle patients were enrolled and then longitudinally followed. J gave up 4 bases and V 0 bases, and 4 bases lay outside the gene matches. The CDR3 is made up of 15 amino acids. From germline, CDR1 is SGHRS and CDR2 YFSETQ. Specimen: peripheral blood. The gene calls are TRBV5-1 and TRBJ2-5; 9 bases fit TRBD1. The clonotype originates from a woman in her 70s with COVID-19, enrolled during active disease. The CDR3 reads CASSLGQGVGETQYF. CDR3 DNA: TGCGCCAGCAGCTTGGGACAGGGGGTCGGAGAGACCCAGTACTTC. The whole variable domain, filled in from reference TRBV5-1 and TRBJ2-5, reads KAGVTQTPRYLIKTRGQQVTLSCSPISGHRSVSWYQQTPGQGLQFLFEYFSETQRNKGNFPGRFSGRQFSNSRSEMNVSTLELGDSALYLCASSLGQGVGETQYFGPGTRLLVL.